This TCR beta chain is from a study of blood T cell repertoires in COVID-19. Study background: From the United States, Italy and Spain came samples of acute and convalescent COVID-19. Nucleic acid was either cDNA or gDNA, and it came from T cells, B-cell-depleted T cells, or PBMCs.

Only in-frame clones appear in the TCRdb table, and some are missing; sequencing was by immunoSEQ multiplex PCR. The repertoire holds just under 55,000 clones, with around 83% as singletons. The CDR3 loop spans 15 amino acids. The junction had 8 bases not matched to a gene; V was cut back by 4 bases and J by 4 bases. CDR1 and CDR2 (germline): SGDLS, YYNGEE. Specimen: peripheral blood. The receptor was isolated from a woman aged 55 to 70 with acute or convalescent COVID-19. The V gene is TRBV9, the J gene TRBJ2-5; the match to TRBD2 covers 9 bases. The CDR3 is CASSPTRGGLETQYF. CDR3 in DNA: TGTGCCAGCAGCCCCACGCGGGGGGGCCTAGAGACCCAGTACTTC. Full variable domain (remainder filled in from reference TRBV9 and TRBJ2-5): DSGVTQTPKHLITATGQRVTLRCSPRSGDLSVYWYQQSLDQGLQFLIQYYNGEERAKGNILERFSAQQFPDLHSELNLSSLELGDSALYFCASSPTRGGLETQYFGPGTRLLVL.